The 18 T cell receptor beta chains listed next were all sequenced from one sample in a study of a mutant IDH1 vaccine in newly diagnosed glioma. These TCRs' antigens remain unknown. TCRdb keeps only in-frame clones here, not all; method: immunoSEQ multiplex PCR. In the table there are 45,000 to 55,000 clones, 75% to 85% of which are singletons. The time point was: week 35, safety follow-up. Every vaccination contained 300 ug of the mutant IDH1 20-mer peptide and was paired with topical imiquimod. The sample in question was PBMCs, obtained from a glioma patient whose treatment included an IDH1 peptide vaccine. The receptors were gathered from a man in his forties with glioma.

This chain connects TRBV5-6 to TRBJ2-1; D remains ambiguous. Per germline, CDR1 SGHDT and CDR2 YYEEEE. Trimming pared 0 bases from V and 9 bases from J, leaving 16 bases between. This CDR3 is built from 15 residues. The CDR3 loop reads CASSLEVNPSGEQFF. For the CDR3, the DNA is TGTGCCAGCAGCTTGGAAGTCAATCCTTCGGGTGAGCAGTTCTTC.

The chain couples TRBV29-1 to TRBJ2-3; 10 nucleotides match TRBD2. This CDR3 has 17 residues. The trim removed 7 bases at V and 0 bases at J, leaving 13 bases unmatched. Germline V lookup: CDR1 SQVTM, CDR2 ANQGSEA. DNA of the CDR3: TGCAGCGGCCTTTGGAGCGGGAGGGCCCGTAGCACAGATACGCAGTATTTT. Amino acid sequence: CSGLWSGRARSTDTQYF.

This clone was counted a few times. This sequence joins TRBV5-6 and TRBJ1-5, with D uncertain. V shed 5 bases and J shed 1 base, with 13 bases lying between them. Germline CDR1 reads SGHDT; CDR2 reads YYEEEE. This CDR3 has 15 residues. As DNA, the CDR3 is TGTGCCAGCAGTCCTAGAGGTTTGAGCAATCAGCCCCAGCATTTT. Translation: CASSPRGLSNQPQHF.

The chain couples TRBV6-5 to TRBJ2-1; the match to TRBD2 covers 12 bases. The germline gives CDR1 MNHEY, CDR2 SVGAGI. The CDR3 totals 14 residues. V shed 10 bases, J shed 6 bases, and the junction held 7 bases outside the gene matches. CDR3 sequence reads: CATQTSGSGNEQFF. In nucleotides, the CDR3 is TGTGCCACCCAGACTAGCGGGAGTGGCAATGAGCAGTTCTTC.

This clone was counted between two and nine times. The V and J genes are TRBV19 and TRBJ1-2, with a tentative D call TRBD1 (5 bases). Trimming removed 7 bases at V and 4 bases at J, with 19 bases between. This CDR3 comprises 15 residues. From germline, CDR1 is LNHDA and CDR2 SQIVND (reference sequence). DNA for the CDR3: TGTGCCAGTACCGAGGGACGAGAAAGGTCCTATGGCTACACCTTC. It encodes CASTEGRERSYGYTF.

The V call is TRBV30, the J call TRBJ1-5; no definite D call. This CDR3 is 13 amino acids long. CDR1 GTSNPN and CDR2 SVGIG come from the germline V gene (reference sequence). V lost 0 bases and J 6 bases, leaving 9 bases between the germline ends. The CDR3 loop reads CAWSVKEGQPQHF. CDR3 sequence (DNA): TGTGCCTGGAGTGTAAAGGAGGGTCAGCCCCAGCATTTT.

This clone was found a few times. The chain couples TRBV4-2 to TRBJ2-2; 7 positions match TRBD2. The germline CDR1 and CDR2 sequences are LGHNA and YNFKEQ. Trimming at V came to 0 bases and at J to 7 bases, leaving 11 bases not matched to a gene. This CDR3 is built from 17 residues. CDR3 amino acids: CASSQDKGLSLVGELFF. Here the CDR3 DNA reads TGTGCCAGCAGCCAAGATAAGGGACTATCTCTTGTCGGGGAGCTGTTTTTT.

The chain is built from TRBV5-6 and TRBJ1-2, with D possibly matching TRBD1 (5 bases). V was pared by 0 bases and J by 3 bases, with 9 bases between. Looked up from germline, CDR1 is SGHDT and CDR2 is YYEEEE. This CDR3 region has 14 residues. CDR3 sequence: CASSLGDRHYGYTF. Written as DNA, the CDR3 is TGTGCCAGCAGCTTGGGGGACCGTCACTATGGCTACACCTTC.

The chain employs TRBV28 and TRBJ1-4; no firm D call. There are 15 residues in the CDR3. The germline V gene encodes CDR1 MDHEN and CDR2 SYDVKM. Between the trimmed V and J ends, which lost 5 bases and 3 bases, there was a span of 13 bases. This CDR3 is CASSPSTEPNEKLFF. The DNA for the CDR3 is TGTGCCAGCAGTCCGTCGACGGAACCTAATGAAAAACTGTTTTTT.

This chain connects TRBV14 to TRBJ2-1; 9 bases map to TRBD2. V shed 0 bases, J shed 6 bases, and the junction held 6 bases outside the gene matches. Germline V CDR1 and CDR2: SGHDN, FVKESK. This CDR3 region has 16 residues. The CDR3 DNA reads as TGTGCCAGCAGCCAAGACTTAGCGGGAGTAGGCAATGAGCAGTTCTTC. As protein: CASSQDLAGVGNEQFF.

This rearrangement joins TRBV11-3 to TRBJ2-5; 7 nucleotides align to TRBD1. CDR3 length: 14 residues. The germline gives CDR1 SGHNT, CDR2 YENEEA. V dropped 2 bases and J dropped 4; count of bases not matched to a gene: 4. The CDR3 sequence: CASSLHRGIETQYF. DNA for the CDR3: TGTGCCAGCAGCTTACACAGGGGAATAGAGACCCAGTACTTC.

There are many counts of this clone. This chain uses TRBV9 with TRBJ1-1; the D gene is possibly TRBD1 (5 bases). This CDR3 has 13 amino acids. CDR1 and CDR2 from the germline V gene are SGDLS and YYNGEE. V shed 0 bases and J shed 5 bases, with 8 bases lying between them. The CDR3 bases are TGTGCCAGCAGCGTAGAGTCAGGGACTGAAGCTTTCTTT. Its translation: CASSVESGTEAFF.

The chain recombines TRBV27 with TRBJ1-1; perhaps TRBD1 as D (6 bases). The V and J ends lost 5 bases and 5 bases respectively, with 15 bases between them. Looked up from germline, CDR1 is MNHEY and CDR2 is SMNVEV (reference sequence). The CDR3 runs 14 residues. CDR3 DNA: TGTGCCAGCAGTCCCCGGGTGGGGGCGACTGAAGCTTTCTTT. Protein product: CASSPRVGATEAFF.

The V call is TRBV27, the J call TRBJ2-7; TRBD2 is a possible D gene (5 bases). V dropped 6 bases and J dropped 1 base, with 10 bases sitting between them. In germline, CDR1 is MNHEY, CDR2 SMNVEV (reference sequence). This CDR3 has 13 residues. CDR3 bases: TGTGCCAGCAGCCTGGACTCTTCCTACGAGCAGTACTTC. It specifies CASSLDSSYEQYF.

V is TRBV19 and J is TRBJ2-2, with D unresolved. With 8 bases removed from V and 0 bases from J, the gap between germline ends came to 7 bases. Looked up from germline, CDR1 is LNHDA and CDR2 is SQIVND (reference sequence). This CDR3 region has 13 residues. The CDR3, as DNA: TGTGCCAGTTGCATACCGAACACCGGGGAGCTGTTTTTT. Translating gives CASCIPNTGELFF. The entire variable domain, with the rest obtained from reference TRBV19 and TRBJ2-2, is as follows: DGGITQSPKYLFRKEGQNVTLSCEQNLNHDAMYWYRQDPGQGLRLIYYSQIVNDFQKGDIAEGYSVSREKKESFPLTVTSAQKNPTAFYLCASCIPNTGELFFGEGSRLTVL.

V usage is TRBV30 and J usage is TRBJ2-6; the D gene is possibly TRBD1 (6 bases). The CDR3 covers 16 residues. V was pared by 2 bases and J by 4 bases, with 15 bases between. CDR1 and CDR2 (germline): GTSNPN, SVGIG (reference sequence). The CDR3 DNA reads TGTGCCTGGAGTCCTCAGGGGCAGGGAGGGGCCAACGTCCTGACTTTC. Its translation: CAWSPQGQGGANVLTF.

This clone was observed a few times. The chain links TRBV6-5 to TRBJ2-1, with D uncertain. CDR3 size: 15 residues. V gave up 2 bases and J gave up 2 bases, with 10 bases separating them. Germline CDR1 MNHEY, CDR2 SVGAGI. In DNA form, the CDR3 reads TGTGCCAGCAGTTACGAGGCGGACCCCTACAATGAGCAGTTCTTC. Its translation: CASSYEADPYNEQFF.

The rearrangement joins TRBV11-3 to TRBJ2-5; D possibly corresponds to TRBD2 (6 bases). The CDR3 consists of 14 residues. Trimming removed 2 bases from V and 7 bases from J, with 14 bases in between. The V gene's germline CDR1 is SGHNT and CDR2 YENEEA. The CDR3 spells CASSLSSGEGTQYF. Written as DNA, the CDR3 is TGTGCCAGCAGCTTAAGTAGCGGCGAGGGGACCCAGTACTTC.